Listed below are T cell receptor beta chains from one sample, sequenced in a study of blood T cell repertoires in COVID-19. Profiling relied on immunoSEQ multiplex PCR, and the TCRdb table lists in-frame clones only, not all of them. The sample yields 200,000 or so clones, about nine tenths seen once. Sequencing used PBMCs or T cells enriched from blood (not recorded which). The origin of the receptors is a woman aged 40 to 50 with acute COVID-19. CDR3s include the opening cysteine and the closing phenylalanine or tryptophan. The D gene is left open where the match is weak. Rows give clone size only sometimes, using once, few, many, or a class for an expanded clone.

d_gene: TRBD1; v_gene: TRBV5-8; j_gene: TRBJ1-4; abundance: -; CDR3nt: TGTGCCAGCAGCTTGGGGACAGGGAATGAAAAACTGTTTTTT; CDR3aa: CASSLGTGNEKLFF
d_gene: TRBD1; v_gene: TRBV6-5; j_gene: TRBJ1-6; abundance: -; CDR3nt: TGTGCCAGCAGTTACGAGGGACAGGGGGCTAATTCACCCCTCCACTTT; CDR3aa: CASSYEGQGANSPLHF
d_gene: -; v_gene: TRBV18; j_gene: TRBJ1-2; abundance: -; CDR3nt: TGTGCCAGCTCAACAGGGAACTATGGCTACACCTTC; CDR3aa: CASSTGNYGYTF
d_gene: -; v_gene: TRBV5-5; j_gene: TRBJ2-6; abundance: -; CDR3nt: TGTGCCAGCAGCTTGGTGAGCGAAGTGGGACACTACTCTGGGGCCAACGTCCTGACTTTC; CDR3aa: CASSLVSEVGHYSGANVLTF
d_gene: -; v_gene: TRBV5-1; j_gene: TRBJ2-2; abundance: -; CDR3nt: TGCGCCAGCAGCTTGCAGGACTCCGGGGAGCTGTTTTTT; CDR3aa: CASSLQDSGELFF
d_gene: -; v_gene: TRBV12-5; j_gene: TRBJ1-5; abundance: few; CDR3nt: TGTGCTAGTGGCACCGGGTTTAGCAATCAGCCCCAGCATTTT; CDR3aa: CASGTGFSNQPQHF
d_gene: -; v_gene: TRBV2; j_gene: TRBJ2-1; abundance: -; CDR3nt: TGTGCCAGCAGACCGGGACTGGTGGACAATGAGCAGTTCTTC; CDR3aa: CASRPGLVDNEQFF
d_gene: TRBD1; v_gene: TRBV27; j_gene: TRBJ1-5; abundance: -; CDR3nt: TGTGCCAGCAGTTTCCTGGGACCTCAGGGGGGTAACGGCAATCAGCCCCAGCATTTT; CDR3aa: CASSFLGPQGGNGNQPQHF
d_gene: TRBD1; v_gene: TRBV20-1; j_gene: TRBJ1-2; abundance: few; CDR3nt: TGCAGTGCGTTCACAGGGGACTACACCTTC; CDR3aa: CSAFTGDYTF
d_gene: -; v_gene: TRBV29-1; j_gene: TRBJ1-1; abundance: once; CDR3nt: TGCAGCGTACAGGGAGGGACTGAAGCTTTCTTT; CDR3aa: CSVQGGTEAFF
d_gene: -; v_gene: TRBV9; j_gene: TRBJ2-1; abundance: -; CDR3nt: TGTGCCAGCACCCTAGGGGGCAGCGGGGGTGCGGAAGAGCAGTTCTTC; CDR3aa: CASTLGGSGGAEEQFF
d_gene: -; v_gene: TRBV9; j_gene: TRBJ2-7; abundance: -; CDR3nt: TGTGCCAGCAGCGTCGGGGATTGGGGCGAGCAGTACTTC; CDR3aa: CASSVGDWGEQYF
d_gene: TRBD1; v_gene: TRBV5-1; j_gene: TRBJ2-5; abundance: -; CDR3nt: TGCGCCAGCAGCCTCGGACAGGCGGAGACCCAGTACTTC; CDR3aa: CASSLGQAETQYF
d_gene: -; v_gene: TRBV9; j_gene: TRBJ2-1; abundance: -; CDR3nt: TGTGCCAGCACCCTAGGAGGGGCCCAATACAATGAGCAGTTCTTC; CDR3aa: CASTLGGAQYNEQFF
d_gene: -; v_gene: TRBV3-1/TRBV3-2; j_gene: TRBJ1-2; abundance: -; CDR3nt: TGTGCCAGCAGCCAGGCAGGGCGCGGCTATGGCTACACCTTC; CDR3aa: CASSQAGRGYGYTF
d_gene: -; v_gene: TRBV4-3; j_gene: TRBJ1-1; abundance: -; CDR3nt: TGCGCCAGCAGCCCAACCCTCGGGGGGGGCGGCACTGAAGCTTTCTTT; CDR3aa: CASSPTLGGGGTEAFF
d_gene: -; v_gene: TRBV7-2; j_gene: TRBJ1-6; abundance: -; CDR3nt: TGTGCCAGCAGCTTCGACTTTTTGGGTTCACCCCTCCACTTT; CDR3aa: CASSFDFLGSPLHF
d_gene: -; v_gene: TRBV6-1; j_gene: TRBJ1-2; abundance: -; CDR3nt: TGTGCCAGCAGTGAACAGGGGTATGGCTACACCTTC; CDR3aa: CASSEQGYGYTF
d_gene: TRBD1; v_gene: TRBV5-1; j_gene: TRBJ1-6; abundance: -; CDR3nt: TGCGCCAGCAGCTTCCGGGACAGGGGCAAAAATTCACCCCTCCACTTT; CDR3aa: CASSFRDRGKNSPLHF
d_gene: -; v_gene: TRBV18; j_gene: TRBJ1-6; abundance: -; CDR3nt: TGTGCCAGCTCAACAGATTATAATTCACCCCTCCACTTT; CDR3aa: CASSTDYNSPLHF
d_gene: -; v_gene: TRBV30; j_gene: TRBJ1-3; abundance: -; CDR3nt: TGTGCCTGGAGTAGTCGGCAGGGTTACACCATATATTTT; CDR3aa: CAWSSRQGYTIYF
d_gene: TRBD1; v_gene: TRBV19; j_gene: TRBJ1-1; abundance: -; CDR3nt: TGTGCCAGTAGTATGACGCGGAGGGGACAGTTAAACACTGAAGCTTTCTTT; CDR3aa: CASSMTRRGQLNTEAFF
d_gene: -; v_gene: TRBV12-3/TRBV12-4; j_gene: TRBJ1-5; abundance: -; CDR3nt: TGTGCCAGCAGTTTACCGGGAAATCAGCCCCAGCATTTT; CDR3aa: CASSLPGNQPQHF
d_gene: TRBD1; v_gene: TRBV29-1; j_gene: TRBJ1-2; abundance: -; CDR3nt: TGCAGCGTTGAAGAAAGTACTCCCGGGACAGTACTTGGCTACACCTTC; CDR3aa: CSVEESTPGTVLGYTF
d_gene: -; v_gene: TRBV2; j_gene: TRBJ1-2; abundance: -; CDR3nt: TGTGCCAGCATCTCCTTGGCGGGCTCCTATGGCTACACCTTC; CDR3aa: CASISLAGSYGYTF
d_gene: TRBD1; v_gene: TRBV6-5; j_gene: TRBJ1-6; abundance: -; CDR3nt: TGTGCCAGCAGACCGACAGGGGATAATTCACCCCTCCACTTT; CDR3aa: CASRPTGDNSPLHF
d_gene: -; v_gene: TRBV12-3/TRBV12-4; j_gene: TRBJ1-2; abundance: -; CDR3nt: TGTGCCAGCAGTTTCAACAGAGTCTATGGCTACACCTTC; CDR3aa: CASSFNRVYGYTF
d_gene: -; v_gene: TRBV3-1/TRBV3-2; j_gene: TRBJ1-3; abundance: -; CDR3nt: TGTGCCAGCAGCCAAGGCTATATCTACGGGTGTGGGAACACCATATATTTT; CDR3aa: CASSQGYIYGCGNTIYF
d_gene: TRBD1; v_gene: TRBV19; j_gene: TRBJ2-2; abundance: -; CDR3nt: TGTGCCAGTAGACAACCGGGACAGGGGACCGGGGAGCTGTTTTTT; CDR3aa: CASRQPGQGTGELFF
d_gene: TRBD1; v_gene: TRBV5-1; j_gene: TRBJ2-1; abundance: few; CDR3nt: TGCGCCAGCAGCTCGCGGCCTAAGACAGGGTCATCCATCCATGAGCAGTTCTTC; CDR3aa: CASSSRPKTGSSIHEQFF
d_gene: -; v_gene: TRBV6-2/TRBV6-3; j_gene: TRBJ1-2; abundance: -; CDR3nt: TGTGCCAGCAGTCCGGACACTCTCGGTGGCTACACCTTC; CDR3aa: CASSPDTLGGYTF
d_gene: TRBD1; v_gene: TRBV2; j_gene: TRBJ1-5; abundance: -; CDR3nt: TGTGCCAGCAGTGGGACAGGGTTTCAGCCCCAGCATTTT; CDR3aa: CASSGTGFQPQHF
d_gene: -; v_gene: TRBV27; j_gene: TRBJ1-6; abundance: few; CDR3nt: TGTGCCAGCAGTTTAACAAAGTATAATTCACCCCTCCACTTT; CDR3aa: CASSLTKYNSPLHF
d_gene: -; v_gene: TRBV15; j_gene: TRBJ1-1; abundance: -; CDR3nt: TGTGCCACCAGCAGGCCGGCCAAGTTGAGGGAAGCTTTCTTT; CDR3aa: CATSRPAKLREAFF
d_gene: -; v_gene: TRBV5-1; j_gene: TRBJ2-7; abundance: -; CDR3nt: TGCGCCAGCAGCCTACGGGACACGGCCTACGAGCAGTACTTC; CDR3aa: CASSLRDTAYEQYF
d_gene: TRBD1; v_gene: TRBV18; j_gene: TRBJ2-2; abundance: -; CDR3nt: TGTGCCAGCTCACCAGAAAGGGGGCTCGGCGGGGAGCTGTTTTTT; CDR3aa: CASSPERGLGGELFF
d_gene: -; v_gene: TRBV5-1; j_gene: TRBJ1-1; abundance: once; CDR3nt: TGCGCCAGCAGCTTGAGCGGGACAACGAACACTGAAGCTTTCTTT; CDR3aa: CASSLSGTTNTEAFF
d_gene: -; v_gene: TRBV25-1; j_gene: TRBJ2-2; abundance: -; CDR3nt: TGTGCCAGCAGTGCGGTCCCCGGGGAGCTGTTTTTT; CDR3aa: CASSAVPGELFF
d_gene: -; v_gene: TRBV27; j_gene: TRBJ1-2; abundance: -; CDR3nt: TGTGCCAGCAGTTTAACTATAACCAGGGGTTTGGGAGGCTACACCTTC; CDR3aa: CASSLTITRGLGGYTF
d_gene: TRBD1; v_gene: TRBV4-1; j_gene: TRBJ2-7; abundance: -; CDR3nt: TGCGCCAGCAGCCACCCCCGACAGGGAGCCTACGAGCAGTACTTC; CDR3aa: CASSHPRQGAYEQYF
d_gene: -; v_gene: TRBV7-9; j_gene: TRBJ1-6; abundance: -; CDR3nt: TGTGCCAGCAGCATCGGACACACGAGATCCTATAATTCACCCCTCCACTTT; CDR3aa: CASSIGHTRSYNSPLHF
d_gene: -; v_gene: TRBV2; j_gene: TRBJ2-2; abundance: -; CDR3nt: TGTGCCAGCAGTGAACCCAGCGGGCTTACGAACACCGGGGAGCTGTTTTTT; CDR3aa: CASSEPSGLTNTGELFF
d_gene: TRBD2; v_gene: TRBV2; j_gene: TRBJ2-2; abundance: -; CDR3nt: TGTGCCAGCCGGACTAGTTCCACCGGGGAGCTGTTTTTT; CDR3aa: CASRTSSTGELFF
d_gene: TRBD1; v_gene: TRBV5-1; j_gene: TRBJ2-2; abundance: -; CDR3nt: TGCGCCAGCAGCTACACCGTAAACAGGGGACGCACCGGGGAGCTGTTTTTT; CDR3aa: CASSYTVNRGRTGELFF
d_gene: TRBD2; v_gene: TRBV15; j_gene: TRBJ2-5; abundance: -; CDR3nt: TGTGCCACCAGCAGCGGACTAGCGGCCTCGGGGACCCAGTACTTC; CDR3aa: CATSSGLAASGTQYF
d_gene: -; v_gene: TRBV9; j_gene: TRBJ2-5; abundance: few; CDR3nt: TGTGCCAGCAGCGCCCGGGAAGGTTACCAAGAGACCCAGTACTTC; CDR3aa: CASSAREGYQETQYF
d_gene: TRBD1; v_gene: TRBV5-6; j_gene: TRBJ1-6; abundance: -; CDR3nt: TGTGCCAGCAGCTCCAGCAGAAGGGGTCTCAGGGGGCCCTATTCACCCCTCCACTTT; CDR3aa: CASSSSRRGLRGPYSPLHF
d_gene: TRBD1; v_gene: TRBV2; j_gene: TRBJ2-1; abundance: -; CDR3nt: TGTGCCAGCAGCGAACAGCCGGGACAGTCTTACAATGAGCAGTTCTTC; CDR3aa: CASSEQPGQSYNEQFF
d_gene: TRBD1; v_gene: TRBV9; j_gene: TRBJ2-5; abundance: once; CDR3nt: TGTGCCAGCAGCGTAGAGGACAGGCCGCGGGAGACCCAGTACTTC; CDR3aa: CASSVEDRPRETQYF
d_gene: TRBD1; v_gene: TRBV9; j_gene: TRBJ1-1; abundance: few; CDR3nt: TGTGCCAGCAGCGCCCGGACAGGGGGATCCACTGAAGCTTTCTTT; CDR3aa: CASSARTGGSTEAFF
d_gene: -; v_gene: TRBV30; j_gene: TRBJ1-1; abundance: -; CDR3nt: TGTGCCTGGAGTCAGGGGACGAACACTGAAGCTTTCTTT; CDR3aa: CAWSQGTNTEAFF
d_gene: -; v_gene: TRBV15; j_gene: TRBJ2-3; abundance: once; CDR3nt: TGTGCCACCAGCAGAGAGGCAGGTTTTATATCAGATACGCAGTATTTT; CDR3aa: CATSREAGFISDTQYF
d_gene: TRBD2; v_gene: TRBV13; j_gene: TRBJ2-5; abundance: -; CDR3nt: TGTGCCAGCAGCCCTTGGGCGGGGGGTCAAAAAAAAGAGACCCAGTACTTC; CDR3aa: CASSPWAGGQKKETQYF
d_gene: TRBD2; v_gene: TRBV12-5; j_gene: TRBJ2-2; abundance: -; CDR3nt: TGTGCTAGTGGTTTCCGGACTAGCGGGGGGTCGAACACCGGGGAGCTGTTTTTT; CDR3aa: CASGFRTSGGSNTGELFF
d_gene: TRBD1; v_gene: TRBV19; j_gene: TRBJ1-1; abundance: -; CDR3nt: TGTGCCAGTAGCATCAGGGGGCCCAGCACTGAAGCTTTCTTT; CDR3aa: CASSIRGPSTEAFF